This T cell receptor (beta chain) comes out of a study of T cell repertoires in cytomegalovirus infection. Study overall: Evidence of both CMV infection and a matching HLA type came from public TCR beta signatures. Study-wide results and caveats: HLA-C-restricted, CMV-specific TCR beta clonotypes were dominant ex vivo. Frequencies of public TCR beta families were cumulated, and this identified carriers of CMV plus the relevant HLA.

Ten or more counts support this clonotype. The target antigen is unknown. TCRdb itself ran the reads through MiXCR, one entry per CDR3 protein. The top ten hold roughly 10% of the sample, which has about 460,000 distinct CDR3 sequences, around 10% seen once. Sequencing used PBMCs. This TCR was sampled from a human donor in good health (CMV status not recorded). Some clones in this sample may be carry-over from other donors' samples.

The chain's CDR3 is CASSTGGDGANVLTF. The CDR3 bases are TGTGCCAGCAGCACAGGGGGCGACGGGGCCAACGTCCTGACTTTC. The V call is TRBV12-3 or TRBV12-4, the J call TRBJ2-6; 9 nucleotides match TRBD1. The CDR3 contains 15 residues. With V trimmed by 6 bases and J by 4 bases, 4 bases remained unmatched.